This T cell receptor beta chain was captured by sequencing in a study of blood T cell repertoires in COVID-19. Clones were sequenced by immunoSEQ multiplex PCR, and TCRdb holds only the in-frame ones, with some missing. The table records 250,000 to 300,000 clones, around 90% of them present only once. Participants reported their clinical history, and cohort assignment relied on those reports. This clone was counted a single time. Sequences were obtained from PBMCs or T cells enriched from blood (not recorded which). The origin of this receptor is a woman aged 40 to 49 who had recovered from COVID-19.

CDR3 sequence reads: CASTPGQGTDTQYF. The CDR3, as DNA: TGCGCCAGCACCCCGGGACAGGGAACAGATACGCAGTATTTT. V gene TRBV5-1 combines with J gene TRBJ2-3; 9 nucleotides agree with TRBD1. The CDR3 has 14 amino acids. Unmatched junction bases numbered 5, after V lost 6 bases and J lost 3 bases. CDR1 is SGHRS, CDR2 YFSETQ, per germline.